These 13 T cell receptor beta chains share one sample of origin, sequenced in a study of T cell responses to AZD1222 COVID-19 vaccine. Only in-frame clones appear in the TCRdb table, and some are missing; sequencing was by immunoSEQ multiplex PCR. The sample has roughly 140,000 clones; 70% to 90% are singletons. The source material was peripheral blood, sampled on day 0 of AZD1222 vaccination. The receptors here all came from an adult in good health.

This chain joins TRBV30 and TRBJ2-1; a weak D match, TRBD1 (5 bases). Between the trimmed V and J ends, which lost 1 base and 1 base, there was a span of 8 bases. Germline lookup yields CDR1 GTSNPN and CDR2 SVGIG (reference sequence). The CDR3 sequence is 14 residues long. The DNA of the CDR3 is TGTGCCTGGAGTGCAGGGATGTCCTACAATGAGCAGTTCTTC. This translates into CAWSAGMSYNEQFF.

The CDR3 loop is CASSLAGQTHEQYF. The DNA for the CDR3 is TGTGCCAGCAGCTTGGCGGGACAGACCCACGAGCAGTACTTC. The chain is built from TRBV5-4 and TRBJ2-7; TRBD1 matches at 7 bases. Germline V gives CDR1 SGHNT, CDR2 YYREEE (reference sequence). This CDR3 spans 14 amino acids. V shed 0 bases and J 5 bases; nucleotides not matched to a gene: 5. Filled out from reference TRBV5-4 and TRBJ2-7, the complete variable domain reads ETGVTQSPTHLIKTRGQQVTLRCSSQSGHNTVSWYQQALGQGPQFIFQYYREEENGRGNFPPRFSGLQFPNYSSELNVNALELDDSALYLCASSLAGQTHEQYFGPGTRLTVT.

V is TRBV19 and J is TRBJ1-2; tentative D call: TRBD1 (6 bases). The CDR3 extends over 16 amino acids. Trimming took 2 bases from V and 6 from J, leaving 19 bases between them. The germline gives CDR1 LNHDA, CDR2 SQIVND (reference sequence). The CDR3 is CASSIFQDSFSNGYTF. The CDR3 DNA reads TGTGCCAGTAGTATATTCCAGGACAGCTTCTCTAATGGCTACACCTTC.

This chain uses TRBV2 with TRBJ1-6; D perhaps matches TRBD1 (6 bases). Per germline, CDR1 SNHLY and CDR2 FYNNEI. This CDR3 comprises 14 residues. Trimming pared 7 bases from V and 6 bases from J, leaving 13 bases between. The CDR3 coding sequence is TGTGCCAGCACCTTGGAGGGGGGTAATTCACCCCTCCACTTT. It codes for CASTLEGGNSPLHF.

The chain couples TRBV18 to TRBJ1-4; D gene ambiguous. The CDR3 has 16 residues. CDR1 and CDR2 (germline): KGHSH, LQKENI. Trimming shortened V by 3 bases and J by 2 bases, and 13 bases separated the two germline ends. CDR3: CASSPGSGVTNEKLFF. The DNA for the CDR3 is TGTGCCAGCTCACCCGGCTCAGGTGTTACTAATGAAAAACTGTTTTTT.

CDR3 protein: CASSFGRALNEQFF. The CDR3 DNA sequence: TGTGCCAGCAGTTTCGGCAGGGCTCTGAATGAGCAGTTCTTC. The chain links TRBV27 to TRBJ2-1; D is possibly TRBD1 (5 bases). The CDR3 consists of 14 residues. Germline V gene lookup returns CDR1 MNHEY and CDR2 SMNVEV (reference sequence). The ends were cut back, 3 bases at V and 7 bases at J, with 13 bases in the middle.

The count of this clone is one. This chain links TRBV11-2 with TRBJ2-7; tentatively, D is TRBD2 (5 bases). CDR3 length equals 14 residues. Germline V gives CDR1 SGHAT, CDR2 FQNNGV. The V gene lost 5 bases and the J gene lost 2 bases, with 13 bases spanning the gap. The CDR3 region is CASSPGLTPYEQYF. The CDR3 DNA follows: TGTGCCAGCAGCCCAGGACTGACTCCCTACGAGCAGTACTTC.

V usage is TRBV2 and J usage is TRBJ1-5; 7 nucleotides line up with TRBD1. Germline loops: CDR1 SNHLY, CDR2 FYNNEI. CDR3 length equals 13 residues. V was pared by 8 bases and J by 3 bases, with 4 bases of the junction left unmatched. CDR3 in amino acids: CASRQGHNQPQHF. CDR3 in DNA: TGTGCCAGCCGACAGGGCCACAATCAGCCCCAGCATTTT.

This clone was detected once. The chain employs TRBV29-1 and TRBJ2-4; no clear D gene. The length of the CDR3 is 15 residues. Per the germline V gene, CDR1 is SQVTM and CDR2 is ANQGSEA. V was shortened by 4 bases and J by 2 bases, with 15 bases between the two germline ends. CDR3 loop: CSVVVTGFSKNIQYF. The CDR3 region has the DNA TGCAGCGTTGTAGTTACGGGTTTTTCCAAAAACATTCAGTACTTC. Supplemented by reference TRBV29-1 and TRBJ2-4, the full variable domain reads SAVISQKPSRDICQRGTSLTIQCQVDSQVTMMFWYRQQPGQSLTLIATANQGSEATYESGFVIDKFPISRPNLTFSTLTVSNMSPEDSSIYLCSVVVTGFSKNIQYFGAGTRLSVL.

The V call is TRBV5-1, the J call TRBJ1-6; D uncertain. Germline CDR1 reads SGHRS; CDR2 reads YFSETQ. V lost 0 bases to trimming and J lost 7 bases, with 11 bases between them. The CDR3 extends over 15 amino acids. The CDR3 is CASSLESVENSPLHF. CDR3 DNA: TGCGCCAGCAGCTTGGAGTCGGTAGAAAATTCACCCCTCCACTTT.

This sequence joins TRBV25-1 and TRBJ1-4; 8 nucleotides align to TRBD1. The CDR3 is made up of 13 amino acids. V was clipped by 8 bases and J by 5 bases; unmatched bases: 4. Germline loops: CDR1 MGHDK, CDR2 SYGVNS. CDR3 amino acids: CASQRDRNEKLFF. In DNA, the CDR3 is TGTGCCAGCCAGAGGGACAGGAATGAAAAACTGTTTTTT.

In DNA, the CDR3 is TGTGCCTGGCAGCGGGGAGCCAAAAACATTCAGTACTTC. Translating gives CAWQRGAKNIQYF. V usage is TRBV30 and J usage is TRBJ2-4, with 7 bases matching TRBD2. CDR3 length: 13 amino acids. Trimming took 5 bases from V and 0 from J; bases not matched to a gene: 1. The germline gives CDR1 GTSNPN, CDR2 SVGIG (reference sequence).

The V call is TRBV27, the J call TRBJ2-3; a possible D gene is TRBD2 (7 bases). This CDR3 comprises 16 residues. Deletions cut 7 bases from V and 1 base from J, with 18 bases between. Germline assignment: CDR1 MNHEY and CDR2 SMNVEV (reference sequence). CDR3 in amino acids: CASKFPTGGRTDTQYF. The DNA for the CDR3 is TGTGCCAGCAAATTCCCTACGGGGGGCCGCACAGATACGCAGTATTTT.